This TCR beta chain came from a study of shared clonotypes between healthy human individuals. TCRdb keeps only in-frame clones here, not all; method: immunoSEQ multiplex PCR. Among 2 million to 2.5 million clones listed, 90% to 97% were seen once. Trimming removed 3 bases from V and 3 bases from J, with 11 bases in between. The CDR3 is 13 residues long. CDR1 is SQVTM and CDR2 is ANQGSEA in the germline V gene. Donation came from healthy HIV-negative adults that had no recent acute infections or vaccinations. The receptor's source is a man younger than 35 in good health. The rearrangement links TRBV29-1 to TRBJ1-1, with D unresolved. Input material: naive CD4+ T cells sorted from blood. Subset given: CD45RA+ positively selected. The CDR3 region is CSVDPGWDTEAFF. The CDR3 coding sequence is TGCAGCGTTGATCCGGGTTGGGACACTGAAGCTTTCTTT.